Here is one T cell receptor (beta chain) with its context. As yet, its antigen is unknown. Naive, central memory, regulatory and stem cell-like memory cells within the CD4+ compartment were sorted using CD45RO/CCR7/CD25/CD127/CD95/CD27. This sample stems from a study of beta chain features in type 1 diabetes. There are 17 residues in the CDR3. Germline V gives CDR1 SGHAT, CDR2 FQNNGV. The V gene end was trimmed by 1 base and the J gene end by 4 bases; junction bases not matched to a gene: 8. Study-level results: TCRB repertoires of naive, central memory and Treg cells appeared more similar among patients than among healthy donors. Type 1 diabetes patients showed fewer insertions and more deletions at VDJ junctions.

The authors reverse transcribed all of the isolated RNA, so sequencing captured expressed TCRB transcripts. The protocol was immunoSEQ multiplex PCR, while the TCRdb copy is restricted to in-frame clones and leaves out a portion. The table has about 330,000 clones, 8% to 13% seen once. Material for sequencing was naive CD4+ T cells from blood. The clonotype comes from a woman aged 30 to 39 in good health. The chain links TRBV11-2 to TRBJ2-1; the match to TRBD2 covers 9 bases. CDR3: CASSLVSASGAYNEQFF. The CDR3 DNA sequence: TGTGCCAGCAGCTTAGTTTCGGCTAGCGGGGCGTACAATGAGCAGTTCTTC. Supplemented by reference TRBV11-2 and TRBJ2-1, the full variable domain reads EAGVAQSPRYKIIEKRQSVAFWCNPISGHATLYWYQQILGQGPKLLIQFQNNGVVDDSQLPKDRFSAERLKGVDSTLKIQPAKLEDSAVYLCASSLVSASGAYNEQFFGPGTRLTVL.